The next 30 T cell receptor beta chains were all read from a single sample in a study of patients and donors after allogeneic stem cell transplantation. TCRdb re-called the RT-PCR reads through MiXCR, storing one row per CDR3 protein. The sample lists approximately 430,000 distinct CDR3 sequences; under 20% were seen once. The sequencing input was blood, either unsorted or a sorted T cell fraction (not recorded which). These receptors were obtained from a human donor who was either an allogeneic HSCT recipient or a stem cell or donor lymphocyte infusion donor (not recorded which). It is not recorded whose cells these are; they may come from a transplant donor.

This clonotype was detected only a few times. V and J are TRBV27 and TRBJ2-7, with D perhaps matching TRBD2 (5 bases). This CDR3 spans 15 amino acids. Per germline, CDR1 MNHEY and CDR2 SMNVEV (reference sequence). V dropped 6 bases and J dropped 4 bases, with 19 bases sitting between them. Here the CDR3 reads CASSPRASRRYEQYF. CDR3 in DNA: TGTGCCAGCAGCCCAAGGGCTAGCCGTAGATACGAGCAGTACTTC.

In this sample, this clonotype turned up a few times. The chain combines TRBV6-5 with TRBJ2-2, with D perhaps matching TRBD1 or TRBD2 (5 bases each). V lost 4 bases and J lost 4, with 13 bases in between. The CDR3 is made up of 15 amino acids. CDR1 is MNHEY, CDR2 SVGAGI, per germline. CDR3: CASSFWGSSTGELFF. CDR3 nucleotide sequence: TGTGCCAGCAGTTTTTGGGGGAGCTCCACCGGGGAGCTGTTTTTT.

This clonotype showed up many times. The chain employs TRBV15 and TRBJ2-7, with D maybe TRBD1 (6 bases). Germline-derived CDR1 and CDR2 are LNHNV and YYDKDF (reference sequence). This CDR3 is built from 16 residues. Trimming removed 1 base at V and 0 bases at J, with 13 bases between. The CDR3 DNA sequence: TGTGCCACCAGCAGAGGTGGACAGAAAAGCTCCTACGAGCAGTACTTC. Its protein product is CATSRGGQKSSYEQYF.

This clonotype was seen at least ten times. This rearrangement joins TRBV27 to TRBJ2-2; the match to TRBD2 covers 7 bases. With V trimmed by 10 bases and J by 2 bases, 10 bases remained unmatched. The CDR3 runs to 15 residues. The germline V gene has CDR1 MNHEY and CDR2 SMNVEV (reference sequence). The CDR3 sequence: CATLGLADNTGELFF. CDR3 nucleotide sequence: TGTGCCACCTTGGGGCTAGCGGATAACACCGGGGAGCTGTTTTTT.

CDR3 region: CASSLYGNTGELFF. The CDR3 DNA reads TGCGCCAGCAGCTTGTACGGAAACACCGGGGAGCTGTTTTTT. The gene calls are TRBV5-1 and TRBJ2-2; no clear D. The V gene's germline CDR1 is SGHRS and CDR2 YFSETQ. CDR3 length equals 14 residues. Trimming removed 1 base at V and 2 bases at J, with 6 bases between.

This chain joins TRBV20-1 and TRBJ1-2; 8 bases are a match to TRBD1. The CDR3 is 15 amino acids. J lost 0 bases, V lost 6 bases, and 9 bases had no gene match. Germline V lookup: CDR1 DFQATT, CDR2 SNEGSKA (reference sequence). CDR3 nucleotides: TGCAGTGCCCGACGGGACAGGCCAACTAACTATGGCTACACCTTC. It yields the protein CSARRDRPTNYGYTF.

This clonotype has a handful of counts. The chain carries TRBV10-3 and TRBJ1-3; possibly TRBD1 for D (6 bases). The germline CDR1 and CDR2 sequences are ENHRY and SYGVKD. The CDR3 is made up of 13 amino acids. V gave up 7 bases and J gave up 4 bases, with 11 bases separating them. The CDR3: CAIKRDKGNTIYF. The CDR3 coding sequence is TGTGCCATCAAGCGGGACAAAGGAAACACCATATATTTT.

V gene TRBV20-1 combines with J gene TRBJ1-5, with 8 positions matching TRBD1. This CDR3 has 20 amino acids. V trimming: 0 bases; J trimming: 9 bases; junction bases outside the gene matches: 25. Looked up from germline, CDR1 is DFQATT and CDR2 is SNEGSKA (reference sequence). CDR3 sequence (DNA): TGCAGTGCTAGAGATCGTCCCACGCCAACCCGGGACAGGCAATCGGGGCCCCAGCATTTT. This translates into CSARDRPTPTRDRQSGPQHF.

The sample holds a few counts of this clonotype. The chain carries TRBV5-1 and TRBJ2-1; TRBD2 agrees at 14 bases. There are 16 residues in the CDR3. Looked up from germline, CDR1 is SGHRS and CDR2 is YFSETQ. Unmatched junction bases numbered 6, after V lost 2 bases and J lost 8 bases. CDR3: CASSFRTSGGFDEQFF. The CDR3 coding sequence is TGCGCCAGCAGCTTCCGGACTAGCGGGGGGTTCGATGAGCAGTTCTTC.

The gene calls are TRBV12-3 or TRBV12-4 and TRBJ1-5; no reliable D call. This CDR3 region has 15 residues. With 2 bases removed from V and 0 bases from J, the gap between germline ends came to 8 bases. CDR3 coding DNA: TGTGCCAGCAGTTTAACGGCAAATAGCAATCAGCCCCAGCATTTT. This codes for CASSLTANSNQPQHF.

In the case of this clonotype: A junction boundary mismatches the germline segment, possibly from a read error. This chain uses TRBV12-3 or TRBV12-4 with TRBJ2-3; D is undetermined. This CDR3 region has 11 residues. The CDR3 here is CASSNADAQYF. The CDR3 DNA sequence: TGTGCCAGCAGCAATGCAGATGCGCAGTATTTT.

This clonotype was observed a handful of times. This rearrangement joins TRBV6-5 to TRBJ2-7, with unresolved D. V lost 2 bases and J lost 2, with 10 bases in between. The CDR3 consists of 14 residues. Germline lookup yields CDR1 MNHEY and CDR2 SVGAGI. The CDR3 protein is CASSYPPTPYEQYF. DNA for the CDR3: TGTGCCAGCAGTTACCCCCCAACCCCCTACGAGCAGTACTTC.

This clonotype was seen a handful of times. The V call is TRBV20-1, the J call TRBJ2-3; TRBD2 aligns across 15 bases. Germline loops: CDR1 DFQATT, CDR2 SNEGSKA (reference sequence). With V trimmed by 6 bases and J by 3 bases, 10 bases remained unmatched. The CDR3 extends over 17 amino acids. For the CDR3, the DNA is TGCAGTGCCAGGGGACTAGCGGGAGGAGGGTCGACAGATACGCAGTATTTT. Translating it yields CSARGLAGGGSTDTQYF.

Here the CDR3 DNA reads TGTGCCAGCATTGATGGGCGTACTAGGGACGAGCAGTACTTC. Its protein is CASIDGRTRDEQYF. The chain joins TRBV2 to TRBJ2-7; a possible D gene is TRBD2 (5 bases). The CDR3 has 14 residues. Trimming shortened V by 7 bases and J by 5 bases, and 18 bases separated the two germline ends. Germline CDR1 reads SNHLY; CDR2 reads FYNNEI. The complete variable domain, with remaining parts taken from reference TRBV2 and TRBJ2-7, reads EPEVTQTPSHQVTQMGQEVILRCVPISNHLYFYWYRQILGQKVEFLVSFYNNEISEKSEIFDDQFSVERPDGSNFTLKIRSTKLEDSAMYFCASIDGRTRDEQYFGPGTRLTVT.

The gene calls are TRBV4-1 and TRBJ2-3; TRBD2 matches at 9 bases. The CDR3 covers 17 residues. The V gene end was trimmed by 1 base and the J gene end by 1 base; junction bases not matched to a gene: 6. Germline lookup yields CDR1 MGHRA and CDR2 YSYEKL. CDR3 in DNA: TGCGCCAGCAGCCAAGTTTCTAGCGGGACCCGCACAGATACGCAGTATTTT. Translating gives CASSQVSSGTRTDTQYF.

This clonotype turned up a few times. The chain joins TRBV2 to TRBJ2-5; a possible D gene is TRBD2 (5 bases). The CDR3 totals 12 residues. The V and J ends lost 7 bases and 8 bases respectively, with 14 bases between them. Germline values: CDR1 SNHLY, CDR2 FYNNEI. The CDR3 protein is CASNEGEGTQYF. DNA of the CDR3: TGTGCCAGCAATGAGGGAGAGGGCACCCAGTACTTC.

The chain has TRBV6-5 and TRBJ2-7; possibly TRBD2 for D (5 bases). Trimming shortened V by 2 bases and J by 5 bases, and 25 bases separated the two germline ends. The CDR3 is 18 amino acids. CDR1 and CDR2 (germline): MNHEY, SVGAGI. CDR3 residues: CASSYPGLLTGNFDEQYF. The CDR3 DNA sequence: TGTGCCAGCAGTTACCCTGGGTTACTTACCGGGAATTTTGACGAGCAGTACTTC.

The rearrangement links TRBV4-1 to TRBJ2-2; TRBD1 aligns across 9 bases. The CDR3 is made up of 16 amino acids. V dropped 5 bases and J dropped 1; count of bases not matched to a gene: 5. Germline CDR1 MGHRA, CDR2 YSYEKL. The DNA of the CDR3 is TGCGCCAGCAGCTTAAGACAGGGGGGGAACACCGGGGAGCTGTTTTTT. Translating gives CASSLRQGGNTGELFF.

The V and J genes are TRBV25-1 and TRBJ2-7, with D unclear. The CDR3 is 16 amino acids. CDR1 and CDR2 from the germline V gene are MGHDK and SYGVNS. Between the trimmed V and J ends, which lost 6 bases and 2 bases, there was a span of 20 bases. DNA for the CDR3: TGTGCCAGCAGGGCCCTCATCCTTAATAATCCCTACGAGCAGTACTTC. This codes for CASRALILNNPYEQYF.

The chain joins TRBV12-3 or TRBV12-4 to TRBJ1-2; 8 bases map to TRBD1. The CDR3 runs to 13 residues. Unmatched junction bases numbered 3, after V lost 3 bases and J lost 6 bases. The CDR3 protein is CASSFQGAHGYTF. The DNA for the CDR3 is TGTGCCAGCAGTTTCCAGGGGGCTCATGGCTACACCTTC.

The gene calls are TRBV11-2 and TRBJ2-3, with D possibly being TRBD1 (6 bases). Germline CDR1 reads SGHAT; CDR2 reads FQNNGV. V was pared by 5 bases and J by 6 bases, with 12 bases between. The CDR3 totals 13 residues. The CDR3: CASSHRVADTQYF. CDR3 in DNA: TGTGCCAGCAGCCACAGGGTAGCGGATACGCAGTATTTT.

This clonotype was found a few times. This sequence joins TRBV12-3 or TRBV12-4 and TRBJ1-2; D unresolved. The CDR3 length is 11 residues. V lost 3 bases and J lost 7, with 6 bases in between. The CDR3 is CASSFGVGYTF. The DNA of the CDR3 is TGTGCCAGCAGTTTCGGGGTTGGCTACACCTTC.

This rearrangement joins TRBV6-1 to TRBJ1-2; the D is unclear. V was trimmed by 5 bases and J by 7 bases, leaving 17 bases between them. Germline V gene lookup returns CDR1 MNHNS and CDR2 SASEGT. The CDR3 loop spans 14 amino acids. The CDR3: CASSNLADFSGYTF. The CDR3 DNA is TGTGCCAGCAGTAATCTTGCCGATTTCAGTGGCTACACCTTC.

The chain couples TRBV4-1 to TRBJ1-1; D might be TRBD1 (6 bases). The V end lost 1 base, the J end lost 3 bases, and 27 bases lay between the germline ends. The CDR3 covers 20 residues. Looked up from germline, CDR1 is MGHRA and CDR2 is YSYEKL. In DNA, the CDR3 is TGCGCCAGCAGCCAAGGCCGGGACCTGACAGGAGCCATGGGGTACACTGAAGCTTTCTTT. Its protein is CASSQGRDLTGAMGYTEAFF.

This chain connects TRBV20-1 to TRBJ2-3, with D tentatively TRBD2 (7 bases). The germline V gene encodes CDR1 DFQATT and CDR2 SNEGSKA (reference sequence). This CDR3 comprises 17 residues. The V end lost 5 bases, the J end lost 4 bases, and 25 bases lay between the germline ends. CDR3 protein: CSAPPRGAGSIPDTQYF. CDR3 bases: TGCAGTGCTCCCCCCCGGGGGGCAGGGTCAATCCCAGATACGCAGTATTTT.

This clonotype was observed a few times. The chain employs TRBV9 and TRBJ2-1; D remains unclear. This CDR3 comprises 18 residues. The V and J ends lost 1 base and 0 bases respectively, with 17 bases between them. CDR1 SGDLS and CDR2 YYNGEE come from the germline V gene. CDR3 nucleotide sequence: TGTGCCAGCAGCGTACTCTCAACAGCGATAAGCTCCTACAATGAGCAGTTCTTC. It yields the protein CASSVLSTAISSYNEQFF.

This clonotype has only a few counts. The chain is built from TRBV4-1 and TRBJ2-5, with 12 bases lining up with TRBD1. The germline gives CDR1 MGHRA, CDR2 YSYEKL. The ends lost 0 bases at V and 4 bases at J; junction bases unmatched: 6. The CDR3 extends over 17 amino acids. Here the CDR3 reads CASSQESGTGGGETQYF. CDR3 coding DNA: TGCGCCAGCAGCCAAGAAAGCGGGACAGGGGGCGGAGAGACCCAGTACTTC.

V gene TRBV12-3 or TRBV12-4 combines with J gene TRBJ1-2; 9 bases map to TRBD1. The V gene end was trimmed by 3 bases and the J gene end by 7 bases; junction bases not matched to a gene: 9. The CDR3 consists of 15 residues. CDR3 in DNA: TGTGCCAGCAGTTTGAGGGGGACAGGGCCCGGTGGCTACACCTTC. This codes for CASSLRGTGPGGYTF.

The chain joins TRBV6-2 or TRBV6-3 to TRBJ2-1; maybe TRBD2 (6 bases). Germline V gene lookup returns CDR1 MNHEY and CDR2 SVGEGT. The V and J ends lost 6 bases and 11 bases respectively, with 17 bases between them. The CDR3 contains 13 residues. The CDR3 sequence: CASRLSGPPKQFF. CDR3 nucleotides: TGTGCCAGCAGGCTGAGCGGGCCTCCGAAGCAGTTCTTC.

This clonotype was picked up a small number of times. V usage is TRBV2 and J usage is TRBJ2-4; the D is unclear. V gave up 4 bases and J gave up 2 bases, with 15 bases separating them. The CDR3 spans 16 residues. CDR1 and CDR2 (germline): SNHLY, FYNNEI. CDR3 coding DNA: TGTGCCAGCAGTGCGACCCCCTGGGGAACCAAAAACATTCAGTACTTC. This translates into CASSATPWGTKNIQYF.